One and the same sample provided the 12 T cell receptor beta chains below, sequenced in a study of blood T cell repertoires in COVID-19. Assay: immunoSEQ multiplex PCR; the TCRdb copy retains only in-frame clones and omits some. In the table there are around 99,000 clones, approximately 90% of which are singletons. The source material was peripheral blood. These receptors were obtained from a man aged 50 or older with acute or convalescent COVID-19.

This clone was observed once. CDR3 loop: CAWITGIEAFF. Here the CDR3 DNA reads TGTGCCTGGATTACAGGGATTGAAGCTTTCTTT. This chain connects TRBV30 to TRBJ1-1, with D tentatively TRBD1 (6 bases). With 4 bases removed from V and 7 bases from J, the gap between germline ends came to 10 bases. Germline V gene lookup returns CDR1 GTSNPN and CDR2 SVGIG (reference sequence). This CDR3 contains 11 residues. Full variable domain (missing parts from reference TRBV30 and TRBJ1-1): SQTIHQWPATLVQPVGSPLSLECTVEGTSNPNLYWYRQAAGRGLQLLFYSVGIGQISSEVPQNLSASRPQDRQFILSSKKLLLSDSGFYLCAWITGIEAFFGQGTRLTVV.

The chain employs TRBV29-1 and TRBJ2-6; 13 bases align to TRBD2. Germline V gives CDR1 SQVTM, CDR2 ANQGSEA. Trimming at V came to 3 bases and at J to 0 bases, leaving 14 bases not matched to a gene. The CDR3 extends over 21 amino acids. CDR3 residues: CSVEVGTSGADVYSGANVLTF. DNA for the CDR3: TGCAGCGTTGAGGTTGGGACTAGCGGGGCCGACGTTTACTCTGGGGCCAACGTCCTGACTTTC.

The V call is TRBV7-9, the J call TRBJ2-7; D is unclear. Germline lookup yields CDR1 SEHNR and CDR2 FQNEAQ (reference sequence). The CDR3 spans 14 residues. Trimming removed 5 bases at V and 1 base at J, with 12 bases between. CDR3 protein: CASSLRGESYEQYF. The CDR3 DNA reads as TGTGCCAGCAGCCTGCGAGGCGAATCCTACGAGCAGTACTTC.

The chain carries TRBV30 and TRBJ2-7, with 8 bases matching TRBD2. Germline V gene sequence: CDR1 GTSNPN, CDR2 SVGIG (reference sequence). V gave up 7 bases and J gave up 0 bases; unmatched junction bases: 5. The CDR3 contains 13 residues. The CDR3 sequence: CAFRGGTSYEQYF. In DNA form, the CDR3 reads TGTGCCTTCCGGGGGGGCACCTCCTACGAGCAGTACTTC.

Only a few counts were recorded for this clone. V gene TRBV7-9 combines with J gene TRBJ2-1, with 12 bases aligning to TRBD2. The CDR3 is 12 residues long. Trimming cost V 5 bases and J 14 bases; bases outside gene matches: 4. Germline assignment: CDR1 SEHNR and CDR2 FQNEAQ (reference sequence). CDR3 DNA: TGTGCCAGCAGCGCTAGCGGGAGGGCCAAGTTCTTC. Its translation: CASSASGRAKFF.

The CDR3 spells CASKKGLAGDHEQFF. Written as DNA, the CDR3 is TGCGCCAGCAAAAAAGGACTAGCGGGAGACCATGAGCAGTTCTTC. The chain joins TRBV5-1 to TRBJ2-1, with TRBD2 identical over 13 bases. The J segment lost 8 bases and the V segment lost 6 bases, leaving 8 bases of the junction unmatched. The CDR3 sequence is 15 residues long. Per germline, CDR1 SGHRS and CDR2 YFSETQ.

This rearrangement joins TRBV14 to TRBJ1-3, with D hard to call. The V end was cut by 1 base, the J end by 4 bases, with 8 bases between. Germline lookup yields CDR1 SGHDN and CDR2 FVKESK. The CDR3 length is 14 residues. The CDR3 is CASSQALVGNTIYF. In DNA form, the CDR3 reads TGTGCCAGCAGCCAAGCCTTAGTAGGAAACACCATATATTTT.

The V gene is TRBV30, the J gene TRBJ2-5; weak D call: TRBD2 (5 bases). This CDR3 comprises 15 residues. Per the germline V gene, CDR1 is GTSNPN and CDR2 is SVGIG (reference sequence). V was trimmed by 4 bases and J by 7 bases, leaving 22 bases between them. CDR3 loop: CAWTRAEAALRTQYF. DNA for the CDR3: TGTGCCTGGACAAGGGCGGAAGCGGCCCTACGGACCCAGTACTTC.

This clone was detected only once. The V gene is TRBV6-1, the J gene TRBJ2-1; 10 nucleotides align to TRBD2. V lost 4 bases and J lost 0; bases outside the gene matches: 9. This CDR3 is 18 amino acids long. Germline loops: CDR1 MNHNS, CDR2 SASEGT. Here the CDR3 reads CASSGPGLASSSYNEQFF. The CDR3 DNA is TGTGCCAGCAGTGGACCGGGACTAGCGTCCAGCTCCTACAATGAGCAGTTCTTC.

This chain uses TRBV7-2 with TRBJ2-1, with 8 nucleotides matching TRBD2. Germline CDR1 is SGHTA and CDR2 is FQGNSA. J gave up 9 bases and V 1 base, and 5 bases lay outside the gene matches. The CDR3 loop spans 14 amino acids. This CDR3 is CASSLGAGATEQFF. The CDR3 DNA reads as TGTGCCAGCAGCTTAGGAGCGGGAGCTACTGAGCAGTTCTTC.

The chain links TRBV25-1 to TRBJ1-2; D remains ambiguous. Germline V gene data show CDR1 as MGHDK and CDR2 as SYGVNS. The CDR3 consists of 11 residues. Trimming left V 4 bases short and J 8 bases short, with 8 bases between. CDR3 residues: CASSGPGGYTF. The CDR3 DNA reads TGTGCCAGCAGTGGCCCGGGAGGCTACACCTTC.

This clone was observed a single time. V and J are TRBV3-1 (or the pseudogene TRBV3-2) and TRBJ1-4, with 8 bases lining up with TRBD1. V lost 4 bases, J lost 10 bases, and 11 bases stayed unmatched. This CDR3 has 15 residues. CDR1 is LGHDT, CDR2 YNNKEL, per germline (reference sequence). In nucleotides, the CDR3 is TGTGCCAGCAGCCCCTATTGGACAGGGAAGGGAAAACTGTTTTTT. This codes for CASSPYWTGKGKLFF.